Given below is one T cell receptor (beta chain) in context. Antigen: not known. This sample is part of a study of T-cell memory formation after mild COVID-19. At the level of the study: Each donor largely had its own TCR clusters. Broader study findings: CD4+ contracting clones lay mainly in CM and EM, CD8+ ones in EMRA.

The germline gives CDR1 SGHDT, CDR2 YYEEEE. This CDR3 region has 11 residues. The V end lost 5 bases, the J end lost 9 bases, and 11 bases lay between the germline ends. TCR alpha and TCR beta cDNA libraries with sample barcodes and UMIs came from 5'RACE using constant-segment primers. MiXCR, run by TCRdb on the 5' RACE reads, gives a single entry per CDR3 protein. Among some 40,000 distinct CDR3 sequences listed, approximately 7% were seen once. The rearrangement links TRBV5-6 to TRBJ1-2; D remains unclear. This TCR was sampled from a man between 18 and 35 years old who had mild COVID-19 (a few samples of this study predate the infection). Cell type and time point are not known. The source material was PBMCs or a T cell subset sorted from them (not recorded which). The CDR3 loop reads CASRGGISYTF. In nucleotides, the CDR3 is TGTGCCAGCAGGGGCGGTATCAGCTACACCTTC.